This TCR beta chain comes out of a study of OX40 agonist ivuxolimab in advanced cancers. Study context: Three dose-escalation patients had partial responses: one with hepatocellular carcinoma and two with cutaneous melanoma.

The repertoire was sequenced with immunoSEQ multiplex PCR; TCRdb's copy has only in-frame clones and lacks some. The profile shows just over 60,000 clones, more than 85% of them singletons. In the case of this clone: Its antigen is unknown.

Points from the study as a whole: Partial responders at 0.1-3.0 mg/kg had among the lowest clonal expansion.

The V gene's germline CDR1 is MNHNS and CDR2 SASEGT. V shed 5 bases and J 3 bases; nucleotides not matched to a gene: 6. The CDR3 covers 15 residues. The receptor was isolated from an adult with an advanced solid tumor such as melanoma, head and neck, liver or kidney cancer. The starting material was CD4+ or CD8+ T cells sorted from blood, obtained in a trial of the OX40 agonist ivuxolimab. V and J are TRBV6-1 and TRBJ1-4; 7 bases agree with TRBD1. The CDR3 DNA is TGTGCCAGCAGTCCCTGGACAGGATCTAATGAAAAACTGTTTTTT. This translates into CASSPWTGSNEKLFF.